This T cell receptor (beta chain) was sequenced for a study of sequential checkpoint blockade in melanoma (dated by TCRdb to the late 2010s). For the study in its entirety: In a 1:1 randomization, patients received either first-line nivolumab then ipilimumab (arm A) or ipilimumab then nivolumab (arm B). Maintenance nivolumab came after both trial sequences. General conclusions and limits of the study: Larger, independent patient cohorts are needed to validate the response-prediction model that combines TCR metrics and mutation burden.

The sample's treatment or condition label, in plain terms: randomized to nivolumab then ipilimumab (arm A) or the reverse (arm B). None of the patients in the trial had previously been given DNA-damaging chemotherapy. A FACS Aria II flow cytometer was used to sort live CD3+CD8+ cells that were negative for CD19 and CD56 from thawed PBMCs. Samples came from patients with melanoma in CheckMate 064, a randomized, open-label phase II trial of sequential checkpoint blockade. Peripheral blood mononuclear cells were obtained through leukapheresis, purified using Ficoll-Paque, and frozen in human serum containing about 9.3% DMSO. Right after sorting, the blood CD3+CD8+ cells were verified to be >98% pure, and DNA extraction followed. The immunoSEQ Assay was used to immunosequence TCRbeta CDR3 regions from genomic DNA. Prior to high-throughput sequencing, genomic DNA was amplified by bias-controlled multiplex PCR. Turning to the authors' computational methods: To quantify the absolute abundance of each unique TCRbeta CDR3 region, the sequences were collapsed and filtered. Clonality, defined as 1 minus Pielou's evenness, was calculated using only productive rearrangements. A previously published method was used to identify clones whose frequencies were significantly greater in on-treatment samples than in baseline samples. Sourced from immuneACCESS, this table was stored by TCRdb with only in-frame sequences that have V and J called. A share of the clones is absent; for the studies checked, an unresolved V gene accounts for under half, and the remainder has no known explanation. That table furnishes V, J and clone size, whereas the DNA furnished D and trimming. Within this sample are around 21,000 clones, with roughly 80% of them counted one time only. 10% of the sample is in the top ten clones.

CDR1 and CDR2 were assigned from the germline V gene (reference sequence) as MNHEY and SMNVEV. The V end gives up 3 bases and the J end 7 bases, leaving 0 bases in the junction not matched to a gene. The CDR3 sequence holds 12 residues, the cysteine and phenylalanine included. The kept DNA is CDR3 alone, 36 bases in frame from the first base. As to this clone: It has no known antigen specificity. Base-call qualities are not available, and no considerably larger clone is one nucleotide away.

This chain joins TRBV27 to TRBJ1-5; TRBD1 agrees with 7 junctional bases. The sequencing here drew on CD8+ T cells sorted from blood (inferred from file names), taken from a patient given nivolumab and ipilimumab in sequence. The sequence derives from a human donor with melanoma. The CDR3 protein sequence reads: CASSFRGQPQHF. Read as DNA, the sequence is TGTGCCAGCAGTTTCAGGGGGCAGCCCCAGCATTTT.